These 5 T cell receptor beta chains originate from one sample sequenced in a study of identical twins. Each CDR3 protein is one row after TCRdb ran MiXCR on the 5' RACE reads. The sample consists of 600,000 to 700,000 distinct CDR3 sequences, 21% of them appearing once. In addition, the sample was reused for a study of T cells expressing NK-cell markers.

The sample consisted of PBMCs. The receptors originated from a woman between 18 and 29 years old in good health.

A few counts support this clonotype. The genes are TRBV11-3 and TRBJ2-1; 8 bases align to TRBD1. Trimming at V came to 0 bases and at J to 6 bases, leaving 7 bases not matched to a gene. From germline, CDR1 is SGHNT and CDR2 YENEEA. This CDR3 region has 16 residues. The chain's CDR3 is CASSLDPRTGTNEQFF. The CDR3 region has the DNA TGTGCCAGCAGCTTAGATCCCCGGACAGGGACCAATGAGCAGTTCTTC.

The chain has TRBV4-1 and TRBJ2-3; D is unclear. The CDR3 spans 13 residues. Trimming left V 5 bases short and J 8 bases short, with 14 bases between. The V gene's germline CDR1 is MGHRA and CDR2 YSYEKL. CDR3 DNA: TGCGCCAGCAGCGGAGATGTCAGAGGTACGCAGTATTTT. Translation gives CASSGDVRGTQYF.

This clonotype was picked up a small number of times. The CDR3 region is CASSLAAALTDTQYF. The CDR3, as DNA: TGCGCCAGCAGCTTGGCGGCCGCCCTCACAGATACGCAGTATTTT. The chain couples TRBV5-1 to TRBJ2-3; no firm D call. The CDR3 covers 15 residues. CDR1 and CDR2 (germline): SGHRS, YFSETQ. Trimming removed 0 bases from V and 2 bases from J, with 10 bases in between.

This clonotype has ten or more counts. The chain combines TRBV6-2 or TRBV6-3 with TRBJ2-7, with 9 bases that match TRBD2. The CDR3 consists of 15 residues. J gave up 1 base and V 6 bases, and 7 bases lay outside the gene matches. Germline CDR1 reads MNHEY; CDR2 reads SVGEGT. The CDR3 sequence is CASRTAGGGSYEQYF. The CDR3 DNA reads TGTGCCAGCAGGACAGCGGGAGGTGGGTCCTACGAGCAGTACTTC.

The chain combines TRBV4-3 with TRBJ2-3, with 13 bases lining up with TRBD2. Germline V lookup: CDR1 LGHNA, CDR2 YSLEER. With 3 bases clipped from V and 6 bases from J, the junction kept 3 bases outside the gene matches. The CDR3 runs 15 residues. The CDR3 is CASSQGLAGRDTQYF. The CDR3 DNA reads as TGCGCCAGCAGCCAGGGACTAGCGGGGAGGGATACGCAGTATTTT.